The sequence of this T cell receptor (beta chain) was determined in a study of identical twins. A universal primer site was added by template switching, and unique molecular identifiers were carried by the cDNA. Using its own MiXCR run on the 5' RACE reads, TCRdb lists one record per CDR3 protein. The table includes approximately 590,000 distinct CDR3 sequences, 9.6% detected once. The study's findings and limits: Abundant beta clonotypes from cord blood bore fewer insertions; memory repertoires lacked this pattern.

Trimming cost V 7 bases and J 2 bases; bases outside gene matches: 10. Germline V lookup: CDR1 SGHRS, CDR2 YFSETQ. The CDR3 has 17 residues. In its sample, this clonotype was seen many times. Its target is unknown. The sample was also linked to a second study, of yellow fever vaccine responses in identical twins. That source adds: In identical twins, vaccine T cell responses appeared partly shared and partly individual.

The source material was PBMCs. This sequence was found in a woman under 30 in good health. The rearrangement links TRBV5-1 to TRBJ2-2; 11 bases match TRBD2. CDR3 DNA: TGCGCCAGCCGGGCACAGGGGACTAGCGGCAACACCGGGGAGCTGTTTTTT. This codes for CASRAQGTSGNTGELFF. Filled out from reference TRBV5-1 and TRBJ2-2, the complete variable domain reads KAGVTQTPRYLIKTRGQQVTLSCSPISGHRSVSWYQQTPGQGLQFLFEYFSETQRNKGNFPGRFSGRQFSNSRSEMNVSTLELGDSALYLCASRAQGTSGNTGELFFGEGSRLTVL.